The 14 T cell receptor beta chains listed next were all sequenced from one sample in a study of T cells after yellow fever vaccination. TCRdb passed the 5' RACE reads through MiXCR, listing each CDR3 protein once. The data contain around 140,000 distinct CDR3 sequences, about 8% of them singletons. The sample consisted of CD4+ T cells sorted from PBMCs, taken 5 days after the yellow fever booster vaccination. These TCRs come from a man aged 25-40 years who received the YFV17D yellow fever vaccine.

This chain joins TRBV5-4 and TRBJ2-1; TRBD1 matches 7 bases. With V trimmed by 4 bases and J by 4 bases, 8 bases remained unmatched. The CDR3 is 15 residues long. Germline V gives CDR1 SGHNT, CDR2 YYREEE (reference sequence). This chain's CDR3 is CASSTRTGEYNEQFF. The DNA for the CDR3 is TGTGCCAGCAGCACAAGGACAGGAGAATACAATGAGCAGTTCTTC.

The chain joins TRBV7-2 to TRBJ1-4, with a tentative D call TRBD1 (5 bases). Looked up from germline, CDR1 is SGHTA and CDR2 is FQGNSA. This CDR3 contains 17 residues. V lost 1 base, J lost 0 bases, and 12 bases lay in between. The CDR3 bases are TGTGCCAGCAGCTTAGTTGGGGGTTTGACAACTAATGAAAAACTGTTTTTT. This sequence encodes CASSLVGGLTTNEKLFF.

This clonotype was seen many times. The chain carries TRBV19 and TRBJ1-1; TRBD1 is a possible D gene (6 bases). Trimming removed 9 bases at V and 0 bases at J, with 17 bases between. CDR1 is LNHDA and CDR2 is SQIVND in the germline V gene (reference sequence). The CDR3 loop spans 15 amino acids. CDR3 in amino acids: CASRGQSMMNTEAFF. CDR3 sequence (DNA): TGTGCCAGCCGAGGACAGTCCATGATGAACACTGAAGCTTTCTTT. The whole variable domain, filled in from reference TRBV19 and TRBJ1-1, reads DGGITQSPKYLFRKEGQNVTLSCEQNLNHDAMYWYRQDPGQGLRLIYYSQIVNDFQKGDIAEGYSVSREKKESFPLTVTSAQKNPTAFYLCASRGQSMMNTEAFFGQGTRLTVV.

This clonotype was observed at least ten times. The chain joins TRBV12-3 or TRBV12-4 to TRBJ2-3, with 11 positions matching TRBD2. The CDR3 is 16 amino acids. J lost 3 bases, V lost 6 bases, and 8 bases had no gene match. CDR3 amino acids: CASSRTSGSRTDTQYF. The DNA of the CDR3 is TGTGCCAGCAGCCGAACTAGCGGGAGTAGAACAGATACGCAGTATTTT.

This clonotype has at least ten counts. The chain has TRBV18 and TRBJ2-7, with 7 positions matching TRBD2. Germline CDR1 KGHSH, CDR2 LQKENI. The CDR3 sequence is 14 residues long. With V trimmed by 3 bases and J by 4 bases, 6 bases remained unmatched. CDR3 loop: CASSPERGRYEQYF. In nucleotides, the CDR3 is TGTGCCAGCTCACCCGAGCGGGGCAGATACGAGCAGTACTTC. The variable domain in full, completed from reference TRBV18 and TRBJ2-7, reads NAGVMQNPRHLVRRRGQEARLRCSPMKGHSHVYWYRQLPEEGLKFMVYLQKENIIDESGMPKERFSAEFPKEGPSILRIQQVVRGDSAAYFCASSPERGRYEQYFGPGTRLTVT.

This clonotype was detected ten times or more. CDR3 sequence reads: CASSVAQGDGHEQYF. The CDR3 coding sequence is TGTGCCAGCAGCGTAGCCCAGGGGGATGGCCACGAGCAGTACTTC. The chain joins TRBV9 to TRBJ2-7; TRBD1 aligns across 7 bases. The trim removed 0 bases at V and 5 bases at J, leaving 8 bases unmatched. The CDR3 contains 15 residues. The germline V gene encodes CDR1 SGDLS and CDR2 YYNGEE.

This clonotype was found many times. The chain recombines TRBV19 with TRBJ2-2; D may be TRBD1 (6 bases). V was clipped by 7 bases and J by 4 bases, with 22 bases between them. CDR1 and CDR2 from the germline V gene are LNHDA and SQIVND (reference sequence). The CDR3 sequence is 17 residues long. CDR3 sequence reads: CASIRAGDGQGTGELFF. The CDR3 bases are TGTGCCAGTATACGGGCAGGGGACGGTCAGGGCACCGGGGAGCTGTTTTTT. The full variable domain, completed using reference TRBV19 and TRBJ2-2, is DGGITQSPKYLFRKEGQNVTLSCEQNLNHDAMYWYRQDPGQGLRLIYYSQIVNDFQKGDIAEGYSVSREKKESFPLTVTSAQKNPTAFYLCASIRAGDGQGTGELFFGEGSRLTVL.

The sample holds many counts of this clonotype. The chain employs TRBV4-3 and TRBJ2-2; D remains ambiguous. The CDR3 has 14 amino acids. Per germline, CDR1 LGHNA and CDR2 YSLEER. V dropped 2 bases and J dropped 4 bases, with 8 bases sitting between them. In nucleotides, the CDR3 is TGCGCCAGCAGCCAACGAAAGATCACCGGGGAGCTGTTTTTT. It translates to CASSQRKITGELFF.

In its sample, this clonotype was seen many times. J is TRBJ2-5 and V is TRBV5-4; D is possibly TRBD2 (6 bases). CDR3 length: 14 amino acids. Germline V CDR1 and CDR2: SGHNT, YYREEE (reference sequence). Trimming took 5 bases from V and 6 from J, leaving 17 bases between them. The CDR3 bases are TGTGCCAGCAGTCTGGAGGGCCAGGATAAGACCCAGTACTTC. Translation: CASSLEGQDKTQYF.

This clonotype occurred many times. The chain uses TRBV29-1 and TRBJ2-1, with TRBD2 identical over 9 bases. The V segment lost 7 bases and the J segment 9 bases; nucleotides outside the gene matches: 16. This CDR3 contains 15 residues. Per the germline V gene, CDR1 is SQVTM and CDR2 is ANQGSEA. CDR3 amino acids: CSGRTGSGGQIEQFF. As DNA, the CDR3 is TGCAGCGGCAGGACTGGCAGCGGGGGGCAGATTGAGCAGTTCTTC.

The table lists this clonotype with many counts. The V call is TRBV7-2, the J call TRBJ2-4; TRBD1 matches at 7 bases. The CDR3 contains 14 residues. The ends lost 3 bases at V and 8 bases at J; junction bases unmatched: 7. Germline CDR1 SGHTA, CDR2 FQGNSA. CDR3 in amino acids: CASSFSRQGDIQYF. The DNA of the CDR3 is TGTGCCAGCAGCTTCTCAAGACAGGGCGACATTCAGTACTTC.

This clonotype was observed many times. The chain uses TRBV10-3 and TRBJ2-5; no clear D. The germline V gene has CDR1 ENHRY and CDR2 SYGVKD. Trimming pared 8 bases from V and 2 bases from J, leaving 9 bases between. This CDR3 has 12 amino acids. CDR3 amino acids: CAIGSEQETQYF. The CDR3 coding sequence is TGTGCCATCGGCAGCGAACAAGAGACCCAGTACTTC.

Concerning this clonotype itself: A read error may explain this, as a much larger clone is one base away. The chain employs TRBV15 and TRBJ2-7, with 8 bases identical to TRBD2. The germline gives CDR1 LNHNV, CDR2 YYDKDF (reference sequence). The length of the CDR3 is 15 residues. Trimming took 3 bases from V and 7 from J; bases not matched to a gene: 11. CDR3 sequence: CATSRQSSGRGEQYF. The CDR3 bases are TGTGCCACCAGCAGGCAATCTAGCGGGCGGGGAGAGCAGTACTTC. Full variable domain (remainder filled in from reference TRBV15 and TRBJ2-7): DAMVIQNPRYQVTQFGKPVTLSCSQTLNHNVMYWYQQKSSQAPKLLFHYYDKDFNNEADTPDNFQSRRPNTSFCFLDIRSPGLGDTAMYLCATSRQSSGRGEQYFGPGTRLTVT.

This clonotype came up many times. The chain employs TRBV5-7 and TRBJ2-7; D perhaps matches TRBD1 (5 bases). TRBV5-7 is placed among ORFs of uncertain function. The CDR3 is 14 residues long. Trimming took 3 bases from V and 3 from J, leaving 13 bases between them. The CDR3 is CASSSQGYGYEQYF. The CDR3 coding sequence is TGTGCCAGCAGCTCGCAGGGATACGGCTACGAGCAGTACTTC.